This T cell receptor beta chain is from a study of response to subunit inactivated influenza vaccine. TCRdb independently ran MiXCR on the RT-PCR reads; one entry per CDR3 protein. This table has hundreds of thousands of distinct CDR3 sequences, 15% to 17% appearing once. Trimming shortened V by 1 base and J by 8 bases, and 5 bases separated the two germline ends. This CDR3 has 12 amino acids. Germline V gene sequence: CDR1 LNHNV, CDR2 YYDKDF (reference sequence). The origin of this receptor is a man aged 50-60 years who received an inactivated influenza vaccine. The rearrangement joins TRBV15 to TRBJ1-4; the D is unclear. The specimen comprised PBMCs from blood, sampled 11 to 12 days after vaccination. DNA for the CDR3: TGTGCCACCAGCAGAGGGGCGGAAAAACTGTTTTTT. Amino acid sequence: CATSRGAEKLFF.